This T cell receptor beta chain was sequenced during a study of long-term antiretroviral therapy in people with HIV. CDR1 is SGHKS and CDR2 is YYEKEE in the germline V gene (reference sequence). The CDR3 spans 15 residues. Between the trimmed V and J ends, which lost 3 bases and 5 bases, there was a span of 17 bases. Researchers ran immunoSEQ v3.0 at survey level. Clones were read by immunoSEQ multiplex PCR, and TCRdb kept only the in-frame ones, dropping some. The table has more than 10,000 clones, about 87% seen once; the top ten hold around a fifth. This sequence was found in a woman between 40 and 50 years old with HIV. Source: unsorted PBMCs, taken 2.1 years after starting antiretroviral therapy. The rearrangement uses TRBV5-5 and TRBJ2-5; the D gene could be TRBD1 or TRBD2 (6 bases each). CDR3 DNA sequence: TGTGCCAGCAGCTCAACAGGGAGGCGAGGGGAGACCCAGTACTTC. Translation gives CASSSTGRRGETQYF.